The T cell receptor (beta chain) under discussion was sequenced for a study of blood T cell repertoires in COVID-19. The table came from immunoSEQ multiplex PCR; TCRdb's copy has only in-frame clones and leaves some out. The data contain around 150,000 clones, approximately 87% of them seen just once; the ten biggest clones take up 4% to 4.5%. The CDR3 sequence is 14 residues long. After removal of 10 bases from V and 6 bases from J, the junction contained 4 bases not matched to a gene. Germline loops: CDR1 ENHRY, CDR2 SYGVKD. The sequence was collected from a middle-aged woman with acute or convalescent COVID-19. The chain joins TRBV10-3 to TRBJ2-2; TRBD2 matches 14 bases. The sample taken for sequencing was peripheral blood. The CDR3 is CATKTSGGAGELFF. In DNA form, the CDR3 reads TGTGCCACCAAGACTAGCGGGGGGGCCGGGGAGCTGTTTTTT.